This T cell receptor beta chain was obtained from a study of blood T cell repertoires in COVID-19. In the authors' workflow: Amplifying reference gene primers gave estimates of nucleated cell counts. TCRdb keeps only in-frame clones here, not all; method: immunoSEQ multiplex PCR. V and J calls and clone size come straight from that table; D and trimming were deduced from the DNA. The repertoire holds around 75,000 clones, with around 87% as singletons. Germline V gives CDR1 KGHSH, CDR2 LQKENI. V dropped 1 base and J dropped 6; count of bases not matched to a gene: 8. CDR3 size: 15 residues. The chain is built from TRBV18 and TRBJ1-2; 7 bases agree with TRBD1. The TCR sequence derives from a man in his 70s with active COVID-19. What was sequenced was peripheral blood. CDR3 nucleotides: TGTGCCAGCTCACCACAGGCAGGGGGAGTGGATGGCTACACCTTC. Its translation is CASSPQAGGVDGYTF.